One sample yielded the 18 T cell receptor beta chains listed below, sequenced in a study of T cells in Graves' hyperthyroidism and ophthalmopathy. Amplification of TCR beta CDR3 regions used RNA as the template. The HTBI primer set was used in a first-round RT-PCR of the TCR CDR3. MiXCR was run by TCRdb on the multiplex PCR reads, yielding one entry per CDR3 protein. Seen here are about 360,000 distinct CDR3 sequences, more than 15% observed once, and the top ten hold roughly a quarter. The specimen sequenced was blood. The receptors shown here come from a woman younger than 35 with Graves' hyperthyroidism that later progressed to Graves' ophthalmopathy.

The J gene is TRBJ1-4, the V gene TRBV30; D unclear. The CDR3 has 15 residues. Germline CDR1 reads GTSNPN; CDR2 reads SVGIG (reference sequence). V was shortened by 0 bases and J by 10 bases, with 18 bases between the two germline ends. Here the CDR3 reads CAWSVRTILTGKLFF. In nucleotides, the CDR3 is TGTGCCTGGAGTGTTCGGACCATCCTAACCGGAAAACTGTTTTTT.

The chain combines TRBV7-2 with TRBJ2-7, with 10 bases that match TRBD2. The CDR3 runs 15 residues. Germline assignment: CDR1 SGHTA and CDR2 FQGNSA. J lost 5 bases, V lost 1 base, and 5 bases had no gene match. The CDR3 loop is CASSLDSGRVNEQYF. The CDR3 nucleotides read TGTGCCAGCAGCTTAGACAGCGGGAGGGTCAACGAGCAGTACTTC.

Many counts were recorded for this clonotype. The gene calls are TRBV20-1 and TRBJ2-1, with TRBD2 matching 14 bases. The CDR3 has 18 residues. The germline CDR1 and CDR2 sequences are DFQATT and SNEGSKA (reference sequence). J lost 7 bases, V lost 0 bases, and 11 bases had no gene match. CDR3 amino acids: CSARETSGRAGVGNEQFF. For the CDR3, the DNA is TGCAGTGCTAGAGAGACTAGCGGGAGGGCCGGGGTAGGAAATGAGCAGTTCTTC.

This clonotype was detected a few times. The V call is TRBV4-1, the J call TRBJ2-1; D remains unclear. Looked up from germline, CDR1 is MGHRA and CDR2 is YSYEKL. Trimming pared 0 bases from V and 11 bases from J, leaving 11 bases between. The CDR3 covers 13 residues. CDR3: CASSQDSFKQQFF. DNA of the CDR3: TGCGCCAGCAGCCAAGATTCCTTTAAGCAGCAGTTCTTC.

About this clonotype: A read error may be the cause here, since a much bigger clone is one base away. The gene calls are TRBV28 and TRBJ2-1; TRBD2 agrees at 10 bases. CDR1 and CDR2 from the germline V gene are MDHEN and SYDVKM. The V and J ends lost 5 bases and 13 bases, in that order; junction bases with no gene match: 5. The CDR3 sequence is 12 residues long. CDR3 amino acids: CASSGLAGAQFF. The DNA of the CDR3 is TGTGCCAGCAGTGGTCTAGCGGGAGCTCAGTTCTTC.

At least ten counts were recorded for this clonotype. The chain recombines TRBV28 with TRBJ2-7; a weak D match, TRBD1 (5 bases). The V gene lost 0 bases and the J gene lost 4 bases, with 22 bases spanning the gap. This CDR3 has 18 amino acids. In germline, CDR1 is MDHEN, CDR2 SYDVKM. CDR3 region: CASSLWNERGQDNYEQYF. Written as DNA, the CDR3 is TGTGCCAGCAGTTTATGGAATGAACGTGGGCAGGACAATTACGAGCAGTACTTC. Based on the CDR3 plus reference TRBV28 and TRBJ2-7, the full variable domain is DVKVTQSSRYLVKRTGEKVFLECVQDMDHENMFWYRQDPGLGLRLIYFSYDVKMKEKGDIPEGYSVSREKKERFSLILESASTNQTSMYLCASSLWNERGQDNYEQYFGPGTRLTVT.

Ten or more counts support this clonotype. This chain uses TRBV2 with TRBJ2-5, with a possible D match to TRBD1 (7 bases). The CDR3 has 14 residues. Deletions cut 3 bases from V and 4 bases from J, with 12 bases between. Germline CDR1 reads SNHLY; CDR2 reads FYNNEI. Written as DNA, the CDR3 is TGTGCCAGCAGTGAGGAGGGGGCGGGAGAGACCCAGTACTTC. It codes for CASSEEGAGETQYF.

The sample holds a few counts of this clonotype. The genes are TRBV6-1 and TRBJ2-1, with 11 bases matching TRBD2. V trimming: 3 bases; J trimming: 7 bases; junction bases outside the gene matches: 2. This CDR3 has 14 residues. Germline CDR1 is MNHNS and CDR2 is SASEGT. The CDR3 reads CASSDPSGRNEQFF. CDR3 nucleotides: TGTGCCAGCAGTGACCCTAGCGGGAGGAATGAGCAGTTCTTC.

Many counts were recorded for this clonotype. This chain connects TRBV7-8 to TRBJ1-6; D not resolved. Germline V gives CDR1 SGHVS, CDR2 FQNEAQ. The V end was cut by 4 bases, the J end by 7 bases, with 17 bases between. The CDR3 is 16 residues long. The CDR3 loop reads CASSSAAGVQNSPLHF. DNA of the CDR3: TGTGCCAGCAGCTCCGCCGCGGGAGTCCAAAATTCACCCCTCCACTTT.

This clonotype was seen ten or more times. This chain's CDR3 is CASSSDRISGNTIYF. The CDR3 DNA reads TGTGCCAGCAGCTCCGACCGAATCTCTGGAAACACCATATATTTT. This chain links TRBV7-8 with TRBJ1-3; D unresolved. V was trimmed by 4 bases and J by 0 bases, leaving 10 bases between them. The germline V gene has CDR1 SGHVS and CDR2 FQNEAQ. There are 15 residues in the CDR3. The whole variable domain, filled in from reference TRBV7-8 and TRBJ1-3, reads GAGVSQSPRYKVAKRGQDVALRCDPISGHVSLFWYQQALGQGPEFLTYFQNEAQLDKSGLPSDRFFAERPEGSVSTLKIQRTQQEDSAVYLCASSSDRISGNTIYFGEGSWLTVV.

The rearrangement links TRBV18 to TRBJ2-7; 9 nucleotides agree with TRBD1. With 8 bases clipped from V and 3 bases from J, the junction kept 8 bases outside the gene matches. The germline CDR1 and CDR2 sequences are KGHSH and LQKENI. The CDR3 is 14 amino acids. The CDR3 sequence is CASPSTGGSYEQYF. The DNA for the CDR3 is TGTGCCAGCCCATCGACAGGGGGGAGCTACGAGCAGTACTTC.

With regard to this clonotype: A single base separates this from a much larger clone, so it may be a read error. CDR3 in amino acids: CASRQQGAMNTEAFF. Written as DNA, the CDR3 is TGTGCCAGCAGACAACAGGGTGCCATGAACACTGAAGCTTTCTTT. The V call is TRBV6-2 or TRBV6-3, the J call TRBJ1-1; TRBD1 might be the D (6 bases). In germline, CDR1 is MNHEY, CDR2 SVGEGT. V lost 6 bases and J lost 0, with 14 bases in between. This CDR3 contains 15 residues.

Ten or more counts support this clonotype. The genes are TRBV11-2 and TRBJ2-7, with 7 bases that match TRBD1. J was trimmed by 2 bases and V by 2 bases; bases with no gene match: 3. The CDR3 extends over 14 amino acids. Per the germline V gene, CDR1 is SGHAT and CDR2 is FQNNGV. CDR3 residues: CASSLLTGAYEQYF. CDR3 DNA: TGTGCCAGCAGCTTACTTACAGGGGCCTACGAGCAGTACTTC.

The V gene is TRBV2, the J gene TRBJ1-6, with D tentatively TRBD1 (5 bases). CDR3 size: 16 residues. Trimming cost V 7 bases and J 3 bases, with 16 bases left between them. CDR1 and CDR2 from the germline V gene are SNHLY and FYNNEI. The CDR3 loop is CASKTGEPGYNSPLHF. CDR3 nucleotide sequence: TGTGCCAGCAAAACAGGAGAACCAGGCTATAATTCACCCCTCCACTTT.

About this clonotype itself: This may be a read error, as it is one base from a much larger clone. J is TRBJ2-7 and V is TRBV28, with TRBD2 as a possible D gene (6 bases). V lost 7 bases and J lost 7, with 20 bases in between. Germline CDR1 reads MDHEN; CDR2 reads SYDVKM. The CDR3 is 14 amino acids. The CDR3 protein is CASIDGGKAGEQYF. For the CDR3, the DNA is TGTGCCAGCATTGACGGCGGGAAGGCTGGGGAGCAGTACTTC.

The chain joins TRBV6-2 or TRBV6-3 to TRBJ2-1; D uncertain. V lost 4 bases to trimming and J lost 8 bases, with 15 bases between them. The CDR3 loop spans 14 amino acids. Per germline, CDR1 MNHEY and CDR2 SVGEGT. CDR3 bases: TGTGCCAGCAGTTCTAGGGCCCCTCCATATGAGCAGTTCTTC. This translates into CASSSRAPPYEQFF.

This clonotype was recorded a few times. The CDR3 bases are TGTGCCAGCAGTGACCCTCGAGGCGGCGGTTTCTCTGGGGCCAACGTCCTGACTTTC. As protein: CASSDPRGGGFSGANVLTF. The rearrangement uses TRBV6-1 and TRBJ2-6; D not certain. The CDR3 sequence is 19 residues long. Per the germline V gene, CDR1 is MNHNS and CDR2 is SASEGT. V lost 3 bases, J lost 0 bases, and 18 bases lay in between.

This clonotype was seen ten or more times. The V call is TRBV7-2, the J call TRBJ1-1; D call uncertain. The CDR3 has 14 residues. From germline, CDR1 is SGHTA and CDR2 FQGNSA. Trimming removed 6 bases from V and 4 bases from J, with 15 bases in between. The CDR3 region is CASSQTAVGTEAFF. CDR3 DNA sequence: TGTGCCAGCAGTCAAACAGCGGTCGGCACTGAAGCTTTCTTT.